What follows is one TCR beta chain and its context. The sample belongs to a study of blood T cell repertoires in COVID-19. Study-level background: Samples taken during acute and convalescent COVID-19 were collected in the United States, Italy and Spain.

In the study's own analysis: For nucleated cells, counts were estimated from reference gene primer amplification. Sequenced by immunoSEQ multiplex PCR; TCRdb stores in-frame clones only, minus some. For V, J and clone size, that table is used; D and trimming come from the DNA. This sample has about 250,000 clones, with about 85% found just once. Recruits, aged about 18 to 90 years, lived in under 25 US areas. The V and J ends lost 7 bases and 7 bases, in that order; junction bases with no gene match: 12. The germline V gene has CDR1 SNHLY and CDR2 FYNNEI. The CDR3 sequence is 14 residues long. The V call is TRBV2, the J call TRBJ1-2, with TRBD1 matching over 7 bases. Sequenced material: PBMCs or T cells enriched from blood (not recorded which). This TCR derives from a woman in her fifties or sixties who had recovered from COVID-19. CDR3 sequence: CASNSGTALLGYTF. The CDR3 DNA reads as TGTGCCAGCAACTCAGGGACAGCCCTTCTTGGCTACACCTTC.